This TCR beta chain was found in a study of T cells in Graves' hyperthyroidism and ophthalmopathy (dated by TCRdb to about 2019). For the study in its entirety: Peripheral blood samples were taken at initial diagnosis, before any treatment was given. To identify distinguishing TCR V-J signatures, a discovery cohort of some 99 patients was used, comprising 43 with Graves' ophthalmopathy and some 57 with stable Graves' hyperthyroidism. An independent validation cohort of under 20 hyperthyroidism patients and about 15 patients who later progressed to ophthalmopathy tested prospective prediction of ophthalmopathy. The approximately 100 discovery patients were divided at random into training and test sets in a 7:3 ratio. In about 6 Graves' hyperthyroidism patients, the study also compared T-cell repertoires from thyroid tissue with T-cell repertoires from blood. Once sampling was done, hyperthyroidism patients were given methimazole at a starting dose of 30 mg daily, whereas ophthalmopathy patients were given high-dose intravenous methylprednisolone. According to the paper, TCR Vbeta CDR3 sequencing was carried out on about 140 peripheral blood samples, which came from 40 to 45 ophthalmopathy, around 75 hyperthyroidism and about 17 progressor patients. The research as a whole found: Most expanded thyroid clonotypes (frequency above 0.001) were also detected in blood, suggesting blood repertoires may reflect thyroid immune responses. In validation, the model predicted progression to ophthalmopathy with over 60% sensitivity and around 72% specificity, a median of 6.5 months before onset. No statistical method was used to set the sample size in advance, and investigators knew the group allocation. A model built on a 13 V-J signature distinguished ophthalmopathy from stable hyperthyroidism, reaching 85% to 90% sensitivity and around 81% specificity in cross-validation and 80%/75% in testing.

There are a few counts of this clonotype. Its antigen remains undetermined. Base quality data are lacking; no much larger clone is found one base away. In the ophthalmopathy patients, disease was moderately to severely active, with a Clinical Activity Score of 3 or more, a NOSPECS grade of 4 or more, and a duration of less than 3 months. Patients with uncontrolled infections, other autoimmune diseases, pregnancy or lactation were excluded. Clinical symptoms, serum thyroxine and TRAb, thyroid ultrasound, and orbital computed tomography formed the basis for the diagnoses. PBMCs were separated from roughly 10 ml of fresh peripheral blood using Ficoll-Paque density gradient centrifugation. Total RNA was extracted using Trizol reagent, and RNA quality was assessed on an Agilent 2100 Bioanalyzer. The CDR3 starts with the cysteine, ends with the phenylalanine, and has 15 residues. Of the read, only the CDR3 DNA is kept; its 45 bases are in frame from base 1. Between the V and J ends, shortened by 5 bases and 3 bases respectively, the junction contains 17 bases. CDR1 MNHNS and CDR2 SASEGT are derived from the germline V gene.

TCR beta CDR3 regions were amplified from RNA transcripts. The TCR CDR3 was subjected to a first round of RT-PCR using the HTBI primer set and the Qiagen OneStep RT-PCR kit. Libraries were constructed in a second round of multiplex PCR, after which size selection and purification were performed. Libraries were sequenced paired-end with 100 bp reads on an Illumina HiSeq2000. The published analysis was carried out like this. SOAPnuke was used to process the raw data, with reads discarded if the reads contained adapters or uncalled bases, had a mean Phred below 15, or lacked an exact constant-primer or identifier match. COPE v1.2.5 was used to merge high-quality paired reads, and clonotypes were defined as unique nucleotide sequences. MiTCR v1.1 was used to align clonotypes to the IMGT TRBV, TRBD and TRBJ reference segments. The analysis was restricted to V-J combinations with a frequency above 0.0001, which together covered 99% to 99.2% of the repertoires. The TCS score was defined as F50 (clonal expansion) divided by E x V (chaos), with BLOSUM62-based TCRdist calculated between CDR3 peptides within each V-J. Welch's t-statistics and random forest reduced approximately 520 V-J features to roughly 13, which were used in a naive Bayes classifier (R e1071). The public reads were reprocessed in TCRdb via fastp at Q25 and MiXCR, keeping in-frame beta chains. A single entry per CDR3 protein holds the most common genes and DNA from its merged rows. These V and J calls rely on TCRdb rather than the paper's analysis. The sample table records 500,000 or so distinct CDR3 sequences; roughly a sixth of these occur just once. The ten largest clones capture 25% to 30% of the sample.

The sequence is built from TRBV6-1 and TRBJ2-7, with a weak D call of TRBD2 (6 bases match). The receptor's source is a woman in her twenties or thirties with Graves' ophthalmopathy. What was sequenced was blood. The CDR3 region has the sequence CASSTPRDWIYEQYF. In nucleotides, the sequence is TGTGCCAGCAGTACACCCCGGGACTGGATCTACGAGCAGTACTTC.